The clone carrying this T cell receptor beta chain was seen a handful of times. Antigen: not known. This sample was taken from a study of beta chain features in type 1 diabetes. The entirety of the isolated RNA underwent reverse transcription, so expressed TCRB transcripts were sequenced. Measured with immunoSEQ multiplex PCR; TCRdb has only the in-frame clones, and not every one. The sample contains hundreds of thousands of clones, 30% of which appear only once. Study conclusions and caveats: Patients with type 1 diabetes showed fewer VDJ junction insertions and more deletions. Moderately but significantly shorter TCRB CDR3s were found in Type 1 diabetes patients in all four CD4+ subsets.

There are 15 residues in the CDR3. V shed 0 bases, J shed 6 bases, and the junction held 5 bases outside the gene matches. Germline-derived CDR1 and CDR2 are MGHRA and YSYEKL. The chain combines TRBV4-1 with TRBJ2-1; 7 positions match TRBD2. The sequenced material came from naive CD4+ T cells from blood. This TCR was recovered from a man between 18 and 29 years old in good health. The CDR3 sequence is CASSQEASGTNEQFF. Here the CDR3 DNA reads TGCGCCAGCAGCCAAGAGGCTAGCGGAACCAATGAGCAGTTCTTC.